What follows is one TCR beta chain and its context. Its antigen is not yet known. No much larger clone is present one base from it, and per-base qualities are unavailable. Each clonotype received, on average, approximately 9.9x coverage in deep resolution sequencing performed on a MiSeq, where the target depth lay between 1 in 1 million and 1 in 200,000 T cells. The immunoSEQ hsTCRB Kit was used to generate the TCR beta libraries. For the original study's pipeline: The data were analyzed with ImmunoSEQ Analyzer and ImmunoSEQ Data Assistant, and V, D and J gene assignments followed IMGT definitions. Clonality, which ranges from 0 to 1, was calculated by subtracting the normalized Shannon entropy of productive rearrangement frequencies from one. Only overrepresented clonotypes making up at least 0.05% of the repertoire of each patient were included in the public clonotype analysis. Fewer than 15 repertoires from age-matched healthy donors, obtained from immuneACCESS, served as clonality controls. In TCRdb, the immuneACCESS table is reduced to in-frame sequences with V and J assigned. These tables do not hold every clone; where another copy was compared, an unresolved V gene accounts for under half, and the others remain unexplained. V and J calls and clone size are given by that table; D and trimming were obtained from the DNA. The sample includes 73,000 or so clones, with 68% observed a single time. Around 5.8% of the sample belongs to the ten largest clones.

The intended sense of this specimen's time point label: 12 months on ibrutinib. For TCR beta library preparation, 1.5 to 2 micrograms of genomic DNA was extracted from cryopreserved PBMCs. Longitudinal blood samples from CLL patients on ibrutinib monotherapy underwent high-throughput TCR beta sequencing. The patients took part in an open-label, single-center phase 2 trial of ibrutinib monotherapy. This sample was included in a study of cytotoxic CD8 clonotypes in ibrutinib-treated CLL (dated by TCRdb to the early 2020s). Concerning the study at large: The cohort included roughly 15 treatment-naive and under 13 relapsed/refractory patients; about 18 were IGHV unmutated. On average, each sample had roughly 260,000 productive templates and approximately 89,000 productive rearrangements. Response samples were obtained after a median of 12 months of treatment, with a range of about 6 to 36 months. Every remission and progressive disease sample was obtained while ibrutinib was still being received by the patients. Longitudinal samples were available for about 30% of the roughly 90 trial participants. Responses were partial in 24 patients and complete in 2; after median 68 months follow-up, roughly 14 stayed in remission and 12 progressed. Cryopreserved peripheral blood mononuclear cells were obtained before treatment, at response, and at either sustained remission or disease progression. What the study reported, not specific to this receptor: An increase in clonality was observed at ibrutinib response, with clonality remaining stable during sustained remission and falling back toward baseline at progression. Public clonotypes were found to be uncommon and were observed to contract or remain stable during treatment; the increase in clonality was shown to reflect expansion of private clonotypes at ibrutinib response. Baseline clonality exceeded that of age-matched healthy donors and correlated strongly with circulating CD8+ T-cell counts. Sampling times were not matched between sustained-remission and progressing patients, and lymph node repertoires were not studied.

The CDR3 numbers 17 residues from cysteine through phenylalanine. Only the CDR3 part of the read is kept: 51 bases, read in frame from the first base. CDR1 and CDR2 (MGHRA, YSYEKL) derive from the germline V gene. At the junction V is shortened by 0 bases and J by 10 bases, with 19 bases in between. Sequenced material: PBMCs, taken after 12 months of ibrutinib treatment. The sequence was collected from a human donor with chronic lymphocytic leukemia. The chain is encoded by TRBV4-1 joined to TRBJ1-6; perhaps TRBD1 is the D gene, with 5 bases matching. The CDR3 region reads CASSQDLAGPGPSPLHF. In nucleotides, the sequence is TGCGCCAGCAGCCAAGATCTTGCGGGGCCGGGGCCATCACCCCTCCACTTT.